Below are 9 T cell receptor beta chains sequenced from a single sample in a study of blood T cells in healthy people across ages. Alongside a J-beta primer mix, a sample-barcoded 5' primer served in a second PCR lasting roughly 7 to 11 cycles. TCRdb independently ran MiXCR on the 5' RACE reads; one entry per CDR3 protein. The data contain around 1,000,000 distinct CDR3 sequences, 20% to 25% of them singletons. These data were likewise used in another study, on T cells of mothers and their children.

Sequencing was done on a sample of blood. These receptors were obtained from a girl aged 2 to 9 in good health.

This clonotype showed up just a few times. The chain has TRBV14 and TRBJ2-1; the D gene is possibly TRBD2 (6 bases). V shed 4 bases and J shed 5 bases, with 12 bases lying between them. This CDR3 comprises 14 residues. Germline CDR1 reads SGHDN; CDR2 reads FVKESK. The CDR3 loop is CASSPLGGDNEQFF. For the CDR3, the DNA is TGTGCCAGCAGCCCACTCGGGGGAGACAATGAGCAGTTCTTC.

The J gene is TRBJ2-7, the V gene TRBV20-1, with 8 bases that match TRBD2. The CDR3 spans 15 residues. The V gene end was trimmed by 0 bases and the J gene end by 0 bases; junction bases not matched to a gene: 4. Germline-derived CDR1 and CDR2 are DFQATT and SNEGSKA (reference sequence). The chain's CDR3 is CSARDDSGNSYEQYF. The DNA for the CDR3 is TGCAGTGCTAGAGACGATAGCGGGAACTCCTACGAGCAGTACTTC.

The rearrangement links TRBV28 to TRBJ1-2, with TRBD1 as a possible D gene (6 bases). This CDR3 region has 13 residues. The V gene's germline CDR1 is MDHEN and CDR2 SYDVKM. Trimming removed 6 bases from V and 8 bases from J, with 16 bases in between. The CDR3 spells CASRLGHLPGYTF. In DNA, the CDR3 is TGTGCCAGCAGACTGGGACATCTCCCGGGCTACACCTTC.

The chain carries TRBV19 and TRBJ2-2, with D uncertain. The germline V gene has CDR1 LNHDA and CDR2 SQIVND (reference sequence). The CDR3 length is 16 residues. V lost 5 bases to trimming and J lost 3 bases, with 16 bases between them. CDR3 sequence reads: CASSFLPASDTGELFF. DNA of the CDR3: TGTGCCAGTAGTTTTCTCCCCGCCTCAGACACCGGGGAGCTGTTTTTT.

This rearrangement joins TRBV5-6 to TRBJ2-5, with D uncertain. With the DNA end fitting TRBJ2-1 better, the J assignment may be wrong. The CDR3 spans 15 residues. Germline V gene sequence: CDR1 SGHDT, CDR2 YYEEEE. The CDR3 protein is CASSLIQDGRNEQFF. CDR3 nucleotides: TGTGCCAGCAGCTTAATCCAGGACGGGCGCAATGAGCAGTTCTTC.

The rearrangement links TRBV27 to TRBJ2-1; 7 bases align to TRBD2. Germline loops: CDR1 MNHEY, CDR2 SMNVEV (reference sequence). The CDR3 runs 13 residues. The J segment lost 5 bases and the V segment lost 5 bases, leaving 3 bases of the junction unmatched. The CDR3 region is CASSRGGHNEQFF. The CDR3 nucleotides read TGTGCCAGCAGTAGGGGAGGGCACAATGAGCAGTTCTTC.

On this clonotype itself: Just one base apart from a much larger clone, this may be a read error. The V gene is TRBV6-5, the J gene TRBJ1-5; the D gene is possibly TRBD1 (5 bases). The CDR3 spans 15 residues. From germline, CDR1 is MNHEY and CDR2 SVGAGI. Trimming left V 5 bases short and J 4 bases short, with 15 bases between. CDR3 loop: CASSPGRGRNQPQHF. The DNA of the CDR3 is TGTGCCAGCAGTCCCGGACGGGGGAGGAATCAGCCCCAGCATTTT.

The sample holds a few counts of this clonotype. The V call is TRBV28, the J call TRBJ2-5, with D unclear. The V and J ends lost 3 bases and 5 bases respectively, with 10 bases between them. This CDR3 has 13 amino acids. CDR1 and CDR2 from the germline V gene are MDHEN and SYDVKM. The CDR3 spells CASSFYPRETQYF. The CDR3 DNA reads TGTGCCAGCAGTTTTTACCCAAGGGAGACCCAGTACTTC.

The chain combines TRBV6-5 with TRBJ1-4; D is ambiguous. This CDR3 contains 14 residues. With 2 bases removed from V and 3 bases from J, the gap between germline ends came to 7 bases. Germline V gene data show CDR1 as MNHEY and CDR2 as SVGAGI. CDR3 nucleotides: TGTGCCAGCAGTTACAGAGTTGCTAATGAAAAACTGTTTTTT. Encoded protein: CASSYRVANEKLFF.